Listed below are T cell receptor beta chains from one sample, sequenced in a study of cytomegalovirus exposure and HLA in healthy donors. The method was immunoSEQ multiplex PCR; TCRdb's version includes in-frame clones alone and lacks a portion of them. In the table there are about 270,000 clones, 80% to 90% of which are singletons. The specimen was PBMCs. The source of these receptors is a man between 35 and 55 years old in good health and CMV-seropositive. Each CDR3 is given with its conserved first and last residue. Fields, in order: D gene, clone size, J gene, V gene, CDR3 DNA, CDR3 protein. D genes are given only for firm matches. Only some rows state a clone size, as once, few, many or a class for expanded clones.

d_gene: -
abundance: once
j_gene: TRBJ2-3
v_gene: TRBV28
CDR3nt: TGTGCCAGCAGAAACCAACGACAGGATCTCCCCACAGATACGCAGTATTTT
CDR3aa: CASRNQRQDLPTDTQYF

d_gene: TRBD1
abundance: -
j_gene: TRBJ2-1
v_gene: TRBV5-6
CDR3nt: TGTGCCAGCAGCTTAGGACAGGCGGTAACCTACAATGAGCAGTTCTTC
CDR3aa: CASSLGQAVTYNEQFF

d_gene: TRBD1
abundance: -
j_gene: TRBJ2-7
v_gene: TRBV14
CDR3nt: TGTGCCAGCAGCCGGGACAGGGCCTACGAGCAGTACTTC
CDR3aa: CASSRDRAYEQYF

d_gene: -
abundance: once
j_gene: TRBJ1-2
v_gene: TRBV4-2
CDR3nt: TGTGCCAGCAGCCAAGCAGTGAACTATGGCTACACCTTC
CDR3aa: CASSQAVNYGYTF

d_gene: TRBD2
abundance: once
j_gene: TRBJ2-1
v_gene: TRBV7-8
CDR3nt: TGTGCCAGCAGCTTAATTAGCGGGGGCCACAATGAGCAGTTCTTC
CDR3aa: CASSLISGGHNEQFF

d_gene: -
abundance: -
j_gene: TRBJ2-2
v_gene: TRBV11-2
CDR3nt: TGTGCCAGCAGTTTCAGTCAGGGTTTCGTGGAGCTGTTTTTT
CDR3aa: CASSFSQGFVELFF

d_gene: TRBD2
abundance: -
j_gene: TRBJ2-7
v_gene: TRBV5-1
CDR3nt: TGCGCCAGCAGGGGACTAGCGGGAGTGGGCGAGCAGTACTTC
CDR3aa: CASRGLAGVGEQYF

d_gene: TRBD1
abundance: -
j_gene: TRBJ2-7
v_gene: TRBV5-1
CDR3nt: TGCGCCAGCAGCTTGGAGGGGACAGGATCCTACGAGCAGTACTTC
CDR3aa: CASSLEGTGSYEQYF

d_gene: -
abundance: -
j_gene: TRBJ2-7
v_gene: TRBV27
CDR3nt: TGTGCCAGCAGTTTACGGACAGCTTACGAGCAGTACTTC
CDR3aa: CASSLRTAYEQYF

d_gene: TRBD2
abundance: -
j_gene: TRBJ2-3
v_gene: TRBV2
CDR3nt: TGTGCCAGCACTGGATGGCGGGAGGGCCGGGGAGATACGCAGTATTTT
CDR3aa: CASTGWREGRGDTQYF

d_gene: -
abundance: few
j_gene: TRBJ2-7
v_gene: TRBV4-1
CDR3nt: TGCGCCAGCAGCCAAGCTGCCGCCTACGGGGGAACTTACGAGCAGTACTTC
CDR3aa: CASSQAAAYGGTYEQYF

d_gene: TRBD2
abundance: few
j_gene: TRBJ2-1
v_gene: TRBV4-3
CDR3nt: TGCGCCAGCAGCCAGAGACTAGCGGGATCGTCCAATGAGCAGTTCTTC
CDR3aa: CASSQRLAGSSNEQFF

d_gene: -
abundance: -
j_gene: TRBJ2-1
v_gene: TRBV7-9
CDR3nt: TGTTCCAGCAGCTTAGCGCCAGGGTGGTCCTACAATGAGCAGTTCTTC
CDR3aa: CSSSLAPGWSYNEQFF

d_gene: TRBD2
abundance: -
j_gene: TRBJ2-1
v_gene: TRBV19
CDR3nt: TGTGCCAGTAGTATGAACAGAGGACTAGCGCACCTTCCGTTCTTC
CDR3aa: CASSMNRGLAHLPFF

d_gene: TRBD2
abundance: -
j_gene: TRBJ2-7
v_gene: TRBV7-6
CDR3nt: TGTGCCAGCAGCCTAAGGACTAGCGAGCAGTACTTC
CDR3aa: CASSLRTSEQYF

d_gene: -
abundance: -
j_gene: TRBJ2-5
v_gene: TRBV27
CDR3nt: TGTGCCAGCAGACCGGGGGGCGCCGGACTAAAGACCCAGTACTTC
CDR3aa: CASRPGGAGLKTQYF

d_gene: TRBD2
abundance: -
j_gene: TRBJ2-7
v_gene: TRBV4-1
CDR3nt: TGCGCCAGCAGCCAAGTCCTAGCGGTAAGCTCCTACGAGCAGTACTTC
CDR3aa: CASSQVLAVSSYEQYF

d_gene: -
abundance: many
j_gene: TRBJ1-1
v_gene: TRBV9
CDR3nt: TGTGCCAGCAGCCAAGGGATTAGCACAGGGCCGACTGAAGCTTTCTTT
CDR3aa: CASSQGISTGPTEAFF

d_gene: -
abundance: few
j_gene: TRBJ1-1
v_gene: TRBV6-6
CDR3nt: TGTGCCAGCAGTTACGCCGGGAACACTGAAGCTTTCTTT
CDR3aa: CASSYAGNTEAFF

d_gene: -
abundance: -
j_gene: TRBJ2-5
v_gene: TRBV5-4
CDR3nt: TGTGCCAGCAGCTTGCGAAGGGGCCACGAGACCCAGTACTTC
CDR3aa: CASSLRRGHETQYF

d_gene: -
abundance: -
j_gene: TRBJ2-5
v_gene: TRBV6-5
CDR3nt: TGTGCCAGCAGTCGGGCGGGCGGGGGCGCGGAGACCCAGTACTTC
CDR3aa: CASSRAGGGAETQYF

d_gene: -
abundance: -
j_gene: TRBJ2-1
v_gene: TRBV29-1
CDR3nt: TGCAGCGCTAAGGGGCGTTCCGATCACTTTAGCTCCTACAATGAGCAGTTCTTC
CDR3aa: CSAKGRSDHFSSYNEQFF

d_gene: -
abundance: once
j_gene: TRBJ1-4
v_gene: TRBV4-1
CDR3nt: TGCGCCAGCAGCCAAGTGTTGGGGCAGTTGAATGAAAAACTGTTTTTT
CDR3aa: CASSQVLGQLNEKLFF

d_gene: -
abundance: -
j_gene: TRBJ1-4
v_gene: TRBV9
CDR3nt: TGTGCCAGCAGCGTAGACCCCAGAACAACTAATGAAAAACTGTTTTTT
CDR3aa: CASSVDPRTTNEKLFF

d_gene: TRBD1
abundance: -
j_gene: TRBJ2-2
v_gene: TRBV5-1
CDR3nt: TGCGCCAGCAGCTTGGGGACAGGTCACGGGGAGCTGTTTTTT
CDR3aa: CASSLGTGHGELFF

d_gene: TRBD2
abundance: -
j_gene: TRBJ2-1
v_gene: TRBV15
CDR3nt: TGTGCCACCAGCAGAGATTGGAGAGCGGGAGCTGTCTACAATGAGCAGTTCTTC
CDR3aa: CATSRDWRAGAVYNEQFF

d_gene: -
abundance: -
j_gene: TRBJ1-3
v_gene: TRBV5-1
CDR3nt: TGCGCCAGCAGCATGGACCGGAGCTCTGGAAACACCATATATTTT
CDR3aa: CASSMDRSSGNTIYF

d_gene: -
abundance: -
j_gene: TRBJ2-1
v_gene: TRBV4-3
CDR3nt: TGCGCCAGCACCCGGGGTCGAGAGGCCTACAATGAGCAGTTCTTC
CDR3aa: CASTRGREAYNEQFF